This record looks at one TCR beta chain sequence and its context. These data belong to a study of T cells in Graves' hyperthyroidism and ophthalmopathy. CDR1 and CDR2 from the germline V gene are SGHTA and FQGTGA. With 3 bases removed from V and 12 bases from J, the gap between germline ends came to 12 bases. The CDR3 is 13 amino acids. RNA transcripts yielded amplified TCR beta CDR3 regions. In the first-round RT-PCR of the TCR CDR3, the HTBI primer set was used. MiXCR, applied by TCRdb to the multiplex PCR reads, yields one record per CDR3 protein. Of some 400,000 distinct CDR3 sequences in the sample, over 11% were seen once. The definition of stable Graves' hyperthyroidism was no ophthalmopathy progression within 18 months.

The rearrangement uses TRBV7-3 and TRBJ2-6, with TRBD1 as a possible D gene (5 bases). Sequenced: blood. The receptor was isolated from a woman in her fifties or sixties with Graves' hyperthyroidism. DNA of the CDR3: TGTGCCAGCAGCTTTGACAGTTCCACCGTCCTGACTTTC. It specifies CASSFDSSTVLTF.